This T cell receptor beta chain is drawn from a study of molecular identifiers for immune sequencing clone quantification. This clonotype was seen at least ten times. V lost 0 bases to trimming and J lost 1 base, with 13 bases between them. From germline, CDR1 is DFQATT and CDR2 SNEGSKA (reference sequence). This CDR3 region has 16 residues. Generation of bulk TCR libraries relied on previously described methods and listed TCR primers. MiXCR was run by TCRdb on the PCR reads, yielding one entry per CDR3 protein. The profile shows about 630,000 distinct CDR3 sequences, roughly 27% of them singletons. This sequence originates from a human donor in good health. Some libraries in this study had Jurkat cell RNA spiked in. The specimen was naive CD8+ T cells from blood, with Jurkat cell RNA spiked in. The subset here: FACS-sorted CD8+CD4-CCR7+CD45RA+ naive T cells. The V gene is TRBV20-1, the J gene TRBJ1-5, with D perhaps matching TRBD1 (6 bases). CDR3 residues: CSARDNRDYSNQPQHF. As DNA, the CDR3 is TGCAGTGCTAGAGATAACAGGGACTACAGCAATCAGCCCCAGCATTTT.